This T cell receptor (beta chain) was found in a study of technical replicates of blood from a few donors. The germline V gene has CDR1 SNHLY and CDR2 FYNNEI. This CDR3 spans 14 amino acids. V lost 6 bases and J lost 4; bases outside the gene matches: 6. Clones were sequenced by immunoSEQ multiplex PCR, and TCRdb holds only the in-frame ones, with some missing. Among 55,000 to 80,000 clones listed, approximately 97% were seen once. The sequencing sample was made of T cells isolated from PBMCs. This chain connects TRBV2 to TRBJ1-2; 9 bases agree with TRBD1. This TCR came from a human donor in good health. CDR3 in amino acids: CASRGGQGFYGYTF. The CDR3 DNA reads TGTGCCAGCAGAGGGGGACAGGGATTCTATGGCTACACCTTC.